The 26 T cell receptor beta chains given below trace back to one sample, sequenced in a study of blood T cell repertoires in COVID-19. Data came from immunoSEQ multiplex PCR; TCRdb stores just in-frame clones and leaves some out. This table holds 140,000 to 150,000 clones, around 82% found once. The sequencing sample was made of PBMCs or T cells enriched from blood (not recorded which). These receptor sequences come from a woman aged 45-65 years who had recovered from COVID-19.

This sequence joins TRBV5-1 and TRBJ1-3, with D maybe TRBD1 (5 bases). CDR1 is SGHRS and CDR2 is YFSETQ in the germline V gene. The CDR3 runs 17 residues. The germline V and J ends were trimmed by 0 bases and 0 bases, with 13 bases remaining between them. This CDR3 reads CASSLGGSFHSGNTIYF. For the CDR3, the DNA is TGCGCCAGCAGCTTGGGGGGCAGCTTTCACTCTGGAAACACCATATATTTT.

This clone was counted between two and nine times. The rearrangement uses TRBV2 and TRBJ2-6; D gene ambiguous. V gave up 8 bases and J gave up 0 bases, with 5 bases separating them. This CDR3 contains 13 residues. CDR1 is SNHLY and CDR2 is FYNNEI in the germline V gene. DNA of the CDR3: TGTGCCAGCGAACTCTCTGGGGCCAACGTCCTGACTTTC. This sequence encodes CASELSGANVLTF.

This clone was found once. Additional DNA sequences in this sample encode the identical CDR3. The chain uses TRBV18 and TRBJ1-4; D remains unclear. Trimming removed 1 base from V and 8 bases from J, with 8 bases in between. CDR1 KGHSH and CDR2 LQKENI come from the germline V gene. The CDR3 runs to 13 residues. The CDR3 is CASSPQGGEKLFF. Here the CDR3 DNA reads TGTGCCAGCTCACCACAGGGAGGGGAAAAACTGTTTTTT.

The rearrangement joins TRBV6-5 to TRBJ2-5; tentative D call: TRBD1 (5 bases). This CDR3 comprises 14 residues. V lost 7 bases and J 5 bases, leaving 17 bases between the germline ends. The germline V gene encodes CDR1 MNHEY and CDR2 SVGAGI. The CDR3 nucleotides read TGTGCCAGCACCGAGACGGGTTCAGGGGAGACCCAGTACTTC. Translation gives CASTETGSGETQYF.

CDR3 protein: CASSHLLAGTDTQYF. CDR3 bases: TGCGCCAGCAGCCACCTTTTGGCGGGTACAGATACGCAGTATTTT. The chain couples TRBV4-1 to TRBJ2-3; D perhaps matches TRBD2 (5 bases). V was clipped by 3 bases and J by 3 bases, with 13 bases between them. The CDR3 length is 15 residues. The germline V gene encodes CDR1 MGHRA and CDR2 YSYEKL.

The chain combines TRBV27 with TRBJ1-2, with unresolved D. In germline, CDR1 is MNHEY, CDR2 SMNVEV (reference sequence). V gave up 10 bases and J gave up 8 bases, with 23 bases separating them. The length of the CDR3 is 14 residues. The CDR3 loop reads CATQFITGYGGYTF. CDR3 coding DNA: TGTGCCACCCAGTTTATAACGGGTTATGGCGGCTACACCTTC.

The chain carries TRBV6-5 and TRBJ2-7, with a tentative D call TRBD1 (6 bases). Germline V gene lookup returns CDR1 MNHEY and CDR2 SVGAGI. The CDR3 length is 15 residues. V lost 5 bases, J lost 3 bases, and 17 bases lay in between. The CDR3 spells CASSQEQGWFYEQYV. DNA for the CDR3: TGTGCCAGCAGTCAGGAACAGGGTTGGTTCTACGAGCAGTACGTC.

The gene calls are TRBV28 and TRBJ2-1; 7 nucleotides line up with TRBD2. The germline gives CDR1 MDHEN, CDR2 SYDVKM. V lost 6 bases to trimming and J lost 3 bases; unmatched junction nucleotides: 11. The CDR3 contains 16 residues. The CDR3 reads CASSSNRRGVYNEQFF. In DNA, the CDR3 is TGTGCCAGCAGCTCCAATCGTCGGGGGGTCTACAATGAGCAGTTCTTC.

This clone was counted a few times. The chain has TRBV27 and TRBJ2-5, with 9 bases aligning to TRBD1. The CDR3 extends over 16 amino acids. Germline values: CDR1 MNHEY, CDR2 SMNVEV (reference sequence). V gave up 1 base and J gave up 2 bases; unmatched junction bases: 5. CDR3 sequence: CASSLFAGTGQETQYF. The CDR3 DNA reads as TGTGCCAGCAGTTTATTCGCCGGGACAGGGCAAGAGACCCAGTACTTC.

The chain recombines TRBV28 with TRBJ1-4, with D unclear. V was shortened by 1 base and J by 6 bases, with 3 bases between the two germline ends. CDR3 size: 12 residues. Per germline, CDR1 MDHEN and CDR2 SYDVKM. The CDR3 nucleotides read TGTGCCAGCAGTTTATCTGATGAAAAACTGTTTTTT. Amino acid sequence: CASSLSDEKLFF.

V and J are TRBV20-1 and TRBJ1-6; D not resolved. This CDR3 has 11 residues. V shed 0 bases and J shed 10 bases, with 4 bases lying between them. CDR1 is DFQATT and CDR2 is SNEGSKA in the germline V gene (reference sequence). The CDR3 is CSARDQSPLHF. CDR3 nucleotide sequence: TGCAGTGCTAGAGATCAGTCACCCCTCCACTTT.

The V gene is TRBV18, the J gene TRBJ2-1; TRBD2 aligns across 15 bases. The ends lost 0 bases at V and 9 bases at J; junction bases unmatched: 6. Per germline, CDR1 KGHSH and CDR2 LQKENI. The CDR3 consists of 17 residues. CDR3 sequence (DNA): TGTGCCAGCTCACCACCGTCCGGGACTAGCGGGGGGAGTGAGCAGTTCTTC. Amino acids: CASSPPSGTSGGSEQFF.

The gene calls are TRBV6-1 and TRBJ2-7, with TRBD2 as a possible D gene (5 bases). Deletions cut 1 base from V and 2 bases from J, with 9 bases between. Looked up from germline, CDR1 is MNHNS and CDR2 is SASEGT. This CDR3 has 14 amino acids. In DNA, the CDR3 is TGTGCCAGCAGTGAAGGGACTGGACCCTACGAGCAGTACTTC. It yields the protein CASSEGTGPYEQYF.

V is TRBV15 and J is TRBJ1-2; D unclear. The CDR3 runs to 15 residues. The germline CDR1 and CDR2 sequences are LNHNV and YYDKDF (reference sequence). The V gene lost 0 bases and the J gene lost 4 bases, with 12 bases spanning the gap. The chain's CDR3 is CATSRDPGSSYGYTF. Written as DNA, the CDR3 is TGTGCCACCAGCAGAGATCCGGGGTCTTCCTATGGCTACACCTTC. Full variable domain (missing parts from reference TRBV15 and TRBJ1-2): DAMVIQNPRYQVTQFGKPVTLSCSQTLNHNVMYWYQQKSSQAPKLLFHYYDKDFNNEADTPDNFQSRRPNTSFCFLDIRSPGLGDTAMYLCATSRDPGSSYGYTFGSGTRLTVV.

Only a few counts were recorded for this clone. The rearrangement uses TRBV12-3 or TRBV12-4 and TRBJ1-1; possibly TRBD1 for D (6 bases). V gave up 6 bases and J gave up 5 bases, with 13 bases separating them. There are 13 residues in the CDR3. In DNA, the CDR3 is TGTGCCAGCAGCCCCCAGGGGCTGACTGAAGCTTTCTTT. Translating gives CASSPQGLTEAFF.

The chain carries TRBV5-1 and TRBJ2-1, with 10 bases fitting TRBD2. V dropped 2 bases and J dropped 3; count of bases not matched to a gene: 11. In germline, CDR1 is SGHRS, CDR2 YFSETQ. This CDR3 comprises 18 residues. The CDR3 reads CASSFYTPKRGGYNEQFF. The DNA of the CDR3 is TGCGCCAGCAGCTTCTACACCCCAAAGCGGGGGGGCTACAATGAGCAGTTCTTC. The full variable domain, in which reference TRBV5-1 and TRBJ2-1 provide the parts outside the CDR3, is KAGVTQTPRYLIKTRGQQVTLSCSPISGHRSVSWYQQTPGQGLQFLFEYFSETQRNKGNFPGRFSGRQFSNSRSEMNVSTLELGDSALYLCASSFYTPKRGGYNEQFFGPGTRLTVL.

The V and J genes are TRBV12-2 and TRBJ1-5; no DNA check was done on the table's D call, TRBD1. TRBV12-2 has pseudogene status. The CDR3 runs 18 residues. The CDR3 region has the DNA TGTGCAAGTCGCAAAGATCAGGGGGCAAGGGAGAGCAATCAGCCCCAGCATTTT. This translates into CASRKDQGARESNQPQHF.

The chain recombines TRBV9 with TRBJ1-1; a possible D gene is TRBD1 (6 bases). This CDR3 region has 15 residues. Germline V CDR1 and CDR2: SGDLS, YYNGEE. The ends were cut back, 2 bases at V and 4 bases at J, with 15 bases in the middle. CDR3: CASSVGWGPSTEAFF. The CDR3 nucleotides are TGTGCCAGCAGCGTTGGGTGGGGGCCGAGCACTGAAGCTTTCTTT.

This rearrangement joins TRBV28 to TRBJ1-1, with D perhaps TRBD1 (5 bases). The CDR3 contains 14 residues. Per the germline V gene, CDR1 is MDHEN and CDR2 is SYDVKM. The V and J ends lost 4 bases and 0 bases respectively, with 9 bases between them. The CDR3 region has the DNA TGTGCCAGCAGTTCCCTGACAGTGAACACTGAAGCTTTCTTT. Protein sequence: CASSSLTVNTEAFF.

The chain couples TRBV7-3 to TRBJ2-3, with D maybe TRBD2 (6 bases). The ends were cut back, 1 base at V and 1 base at J, with 9 bases in the middle. The CDR3 runs to 15 residues. CDR1 is SGHTA, CDR2 FQGTGA, per germline. The CDR3 bases are TGTGCCAGCAGCTTAATGGGCGGGGGCACAGATACGCAGTATTTT. Protein: CASSLMGGGTDTQYF.

The rearrangement uses TRBV3-1 (or the pseudogene TRBV3-2) and TRBJ2-7; 7 bases fit TRBD2. This CDR3 has 17 amino acids. In germline, CDR1 is LGHDT, CDR2 YNNKEL (reference sequence). J gave up 7 bases and V 0 bases, and 15 bases lay outside the gene matches. CDR3 nucleotide sequence: TGTGCCAGCAGCCAAGAAGAGGGTCGGTGGGGGAGGGAGGAGCAGTACTTC. Protein: CASSQEEGRWGREEQYF.

The genes are TRBV18 and TRBJ1-1; D may be TRBD1 (5 bases). The CDR3 runs 12 residues. V was shortened by 6 bases and J by 8 bases, with 13 bases between the two germline ends. CDR1 KGHSH and CDR2 LQKENI come from the germline V gene. Here the CDR3 reads CASSPTEHEAFF. The CDR3 DNA reads as TGTGCCAGCTCCCCGACAGAGCACGAAGCTTTCTTT.

The chain recombines TRBV6-5 with TRBJ1-1; TRBD1 matches at 7 bases. This CDR3 comprises 13 residues. Germline V gene sequence: CDR1 MNHEY, CDR2 SVGAGI. The V segment lost 7 bases and the J segment 6 bases; nucleotides outside the gene matches: 8. Here the CDR3 DNA reads TGTGCCAGCAACGGACAGGAGCAACCTGAAGCTTTCTTT. Protein sequence: CASNGQEQPEAFF.

This sequence joins TRBV15 and TRBJ2-2, with TRBD1 identical over 7 bases. The CDR3 sequence is 15 residues long. V shed 1 base, J shed 7 bases, and the junction held 6 bases outside the gene matches. Per germline, CDR1 LNHNV and CDR2 YYDKDF (reference sequence). This CDR3 reads CATSRGDRAVGELFF. The CDR3 DNA follows: TGTGCCACCAGCAGAGGAGACAGGGCGGTCGGGGAGCTGTTTTTT.

This clone was counted a few times. The chain joins TRBV5-1 to TRBJ1-2, with 7 bases matching TRBD1. CDR1 SGHRS and CDR2 YFSETQ come from the germline V gene. The CDR3 runs to 15 residues. Losses at the gene ends were 1 base for V and 3 bases for J; bases not matched to a gene: 6. CDR3 region: CASSLKGGIDYGYTF. The CDR3 DNA reads TGCGCCAGCAGCTTGAAAGGGGGCATCGACTATGGCTACACCTTC.

CDR3 nucleotides: TGTGCCAGTAGCACCAGCCTCCCTAGCGGGGGGTCCTACAATGAGCAGTTCTTC. Amino acid sequence: CASSTSLPSGGSYNEQFF. This chain uses TRBV19 with TRBJ2-1; 11 bases map to TRBD2. The CDR3 sequence is 18 residues long. Germline CDR1 and CDR2: LNHDA and SQIVND (reference sequence). V lost 6 bases, J lost 1 base, and 11 bases stayed unmatched.